The next 10 T cell receptor beta chains were all read from a single sample in a study of blood T cell repertoires in COVID-19. TCRdb keeps only in-frame clones here, not all; method: immunoSEQ multiplex PCR. The sample consists of 650,000 to 800,000 clones, over 80% of them appearing once. The sequenced material came from peripheral blood. The origin of the receptors is a woman between 18 and 30 years old with acute or convalescent COVID-19.

The chain combines TRBV5-5 with TRBJ1-5, with 7 bases that match TRBD1. The CDR3 extends over 15 amino acids. Germline V gene sequence: CDR1 SGHKS, CDR2 YYEKEE (reference sequence). J lost 4 bases, V lost 4 bases, and 8 bases had no gene match. CDR3 region: CASSPGQVGNQPQHF. The CDR3 nucleotides read TGTGCCAGCAGCCCAGGACAGGTTGGGAATCAGCCCCAGCATTTT.

The rearrangement joins TRBV7-6 to TRBJ2-2, with 10 nucleotides matching TRBD1. J gave up 3 bases and V 4 bases, and 8 bases lay outside the gene matches. This CDR3 region has 17 residues. Germline V lookup: CDR1 SGHVS, CDR2 FNYEAQ. The chain's CDR3 is CASSSPGQGVHTGELFF. Here the CDR3 DNA reads TGTGCCAGCAGCTCCCCCGGACAGGGGGTGCACACCGGGGAGCTGTTTTTT.

The chain employs TRBV9 and TRBJ1-1, with unresolved D. The CDR3 extends over 14 amino acids. The V end lost 0 bases, the J end lost 1 base, and 7 bases lay between the germline ends. Per the germline V gene, CDR1 is SGDLS and CDR2 is YYNGEE. The CDR3, as DNA: TGTGCCAGCAGCGTAGCCACAACGAACACTGAAGCTTTCTTT. Translated: CASSVATTNTEAFF.

The chain is built from TRBV6-5 and TRBJ1-1, with 8 bases aligning to TRBD1. V lost 7 bases, J lost 8 bases, and 3 bases stayed unmatched. Germline values: CDR1 MNHEY, CDR2 SVGAGI. The CDR3 runs to 11 residues. The CDR3 sequence: CASIRDREAFF. The CDR3 DNA follows: TGTGCCAGCATTCGGGACAGGGAAGCTTTCTTT.

This CDR3 is CASRSRQGSGESQPQHF. For the CDR3, the DNA is TGCGCCAGCAGATCGAGGCAGGGTTCGGGAGAGAGTCAGCCCCAGCATTTT. The J gene is TRBJ1-5, the V gene TRBV23-1; D may be TRBD1 (5 bases). TRBV23-1 is an ORF, with its function uncertain. Trimming shortened V by 6 bases and J by 6 bases, and 24 bases separated the two germline ends. This CDR3 contains 17 residues.

The sample holds one count of this clone. V and J are TRBV5-1 and TRBJ1-1, with TRBD1 matching over 10 bases. There are 12 residues in the CDR3. The germline V gene has CDR1 SGHRS and CDR2 YFSETQ. V lost 6 bases, J lost 8 bases, and 4 bases stayed unmatched. The CDR3: CASTDRGREAFF. Written as DNA, the CDR3 is TGCGCCAGCACCGACAGGGGGCGCGAAGCTTTCTTT.

The rearrangement links TRBV6-1 to TRBJ2-7, with 10 bases aligning to TRBD2. With V trimmed by 0 bases and J by 4 bases, 3 bases remained unmatched. The CDR3 runs 15 residues. Germline V gene sequence: CDR1 MNHNS, CDR2 SASEGT. This chain's CDR3 is CASSEAASGGYEQYF. Here the CDR3 DNA reads TGTGCCAGCAGTGAAGCGGCTAGCGGGGGATACGAGCAGTACTTC.

The rearrangement links TRBV9 to TRBJ2-3; D is perhaps TRBD1 (5 bases). Between the trimmed V and J ends, which lost 3 bases and 0 bases, there was a span of 11 bases. Per germline, CDR1 SGDLS and CDR2 YYNGEE. The CDR3 runs 15 residues. The CDR3 here is CASSDRGYSTDTQYF. DNA of the CDR3: TGTGCCAGCAGCGATAGGGGTTACAGCACAGATACGCAGTATTTT.

The DNA for the CDR3 is TGCAGCGTTAGGACAGGGCCGGACACTGAAGCTTTCTTT. Residues: CSVRTGPDTEAFF. The J gene is TRBJ1-1, the V gene TRBV29-1; 8 positions agree with TRBD1. This CDR3 spans 13 amino acids. V trimming: 5 bases; J trimming: 3 bases; junction bases outside the gene matches: 5. Germline V gene lookup returns CDR1 SQVTM and CDR2 ANQGSEA. The full variable domain, rest sourced from reference TRBV29-1 and TRBJ1-1, is SAVISQKPSRDICQRGTSLTIQCQVDSQVTMMFWYRQQPGQSLTLIATANQGSEATYESGFVIDKFPISRPNLTFSTLTVSNMSPEDSSIYLCSVRTGPDTEAFFGQGTRLTVV.

This chain joins TRBV12-3 or TRBV12-4 and TRBJ1-1, with 12 bases that match TRBD1. This CDR3 comprises 13 residues. V gave up 3 bases and J gave up 8 bases; unmatched junction bases: 1. CDR3 DNA: TGTGCCAGCAGTTTCGGGACAGGGGGCGAAGCTTTCTTT. This gives the protein CASSFGTGGEAFF.